This TCR beta chain was recovered during a study of a mutant IDH1 vaccine in newly diagnosed glioma. Study as a whole: Eight vaccinations went to patients in weeks 1, 3, 5, 7, 11, 15, 19, 23. Patients got their first vaccination 4-6 weeks after radiotherapy alone, or with temozolomide cycles. The earlier regimen, radiotherapy, temozolomide, or both, was most often both.

With respect to this clone: Its antigen is unidentified.

Time point noted: week 23, last vaccination. Alongside topical imiquimod, each dose of vaccine comprised 300 ug of mutant IDH1 20-mer peptide. The astrocytomas were IDH1-mutant, ATRX-negative, and WHO grade 3 or 4. Assay: immunoSEQ multiplex PCR; the TCRdb copy retains only in-frame clones and omits some. In the table there are tens of thousands of clones, approximately 90% of which are singletons. CDR1 is SGHNT, CDR2 YYREEE, per germline (reference sequence). The ends were cut back, 1 base at V and 1 base at J, with 5 bases in the middle. The CDR3 totals 13 residues. The sequence derives from a man aged 45 to 65 with glioma. The rearrangement joins TRBV5-4 to TRBJ1-1; D gene uncertain. This material consisted of PBMCs, taken from a glioma patient whose treatment included an IDH1 peptide vaccine. In DNA form, the CDR3 reads TGTGCCAGCAGCTTGTCGAGGAACACTGAAGCTTTCTTT. It is translated as CASSLSRNTEAFF.